This TCR beta chain was obtained from a study of T cell repertoires in cytomegalovirus infection. At the level of the study: Through public TCR beta signatures, both CMV infection and matching HLA type were indicated.

TCRdb itself ran the reads through MiXCR, one entry per CDR3 protein. The sample yields about 240,000 distinct CDR3 sequences, 10% to 15% seen once. The length of the CDR3 is 13 residues. In germline, CDR1 is MNHNS, CDR2 SASEGT. V was trimmed by 10 bases and J by 4 bases, leaving 16 bases between them. Study-wide findings and caveats: Pooled public TCR beta family frequency picked out CMV carriers with the relevant HLA. Predominance within the ex vivo response was attributable to HLA-C-restricted CMV-specific TCR beta clonotypes.

This clonotype was detected ten times or more. What it recognizes is unknown. The clonotype comes from a human donor in good health (CMV status not recorded). Some clones in this sample may be carry-over from other donors' samples. The gene calls are TRBV6-1 and TRBJ2-5; D tentatively reads TRBD1 or TRBD2 (5 bases each). Sequenced input: PBMCs. CDR3 sequence reads: CAIGLGAGETQYF. DNA for the CDR3: TGTGCCATTGGACTCGGGGCGGGAGAGACCCAGTACTTC.